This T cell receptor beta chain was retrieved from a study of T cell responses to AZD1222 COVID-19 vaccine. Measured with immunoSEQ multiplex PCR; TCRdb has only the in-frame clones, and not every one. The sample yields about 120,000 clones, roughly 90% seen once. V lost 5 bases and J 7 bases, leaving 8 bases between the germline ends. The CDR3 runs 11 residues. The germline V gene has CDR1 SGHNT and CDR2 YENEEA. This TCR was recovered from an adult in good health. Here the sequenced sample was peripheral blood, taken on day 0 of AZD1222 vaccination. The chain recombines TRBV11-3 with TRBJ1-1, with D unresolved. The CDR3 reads CASSRGGEAFF. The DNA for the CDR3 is TGTGCCAGCAGCCGAGGTGGTGAAGCTTTCTTT.